The entry below gives a single T cell receptor beta chain sequence along with its context. These data originate in a study of blood T cell repertoires in COVID-19. At the level of the study: Collection of acute and convalescent COVID-19 samples took place in the United States, Italy and Spain. From T cells, B-cell-depleted T cells, or PBMCs came the material, which was cDNA or gDNA.

Per the original methods: Amplification of reference gene primers provided the estimated nucleated cell counts. The repertoire was sequenced with immunoSEQ multiplex PCR; TCRdb's copy has only in-frame clones and lacks some. The D gene and trimming were derived from the DNA, and the V and J assignments and clone size from that table. The repertoire has 60,000 to 85,000 clones, about 88% of them found once; the top ten carry about a sixth. The TCR comes from a human donor in a cohort sampled during active COVID-19. Sequenced input: peripheral blood.

The DNA for the CDR3 is TGTGCCAGCAGCCTGAGACAGGGGATTATCAAATCACCCCTCCACTTT. This codes for CASSLRQGIIKSPLHF. V is TRBV5-6 and J is TRBJ1-6, with 8 positions matching TRBD1. The germline V gene has CDR1 SGHDT and CDR2 YYEEEE. Germline trimming cut 4 bases from V and 10 bases from J; bases unmatched to any gene: 13. The CDR3 loop spans 16 amino acids.